This passage covers 20 T cell receptor beta chains from one sample sequenced in a study of shared clonotypes between healthy human individuals. Produced via immunoSEQ multiplex PCR; TCRdb's table is partial and in-frame only. The table has roughly 1,500,000 clones, approximately 98.5% seen once. The sample taken for sequencing was naive CD4+ T cells sorted from blood. Documented subset: CD45RA+ positively selected. The receptors derive from a man younger than 45 in good health.

The chain carries TRBV4-1 and TRBJ2-7; 8 bases are a match to TRBD2. Trimming removed 0 bases from V and 2 bases from J; junction bases left unmatched: 9. Germline V gene sequence: CDR1 MGHRA, CDR2 YSYEKL. This CDR3 has 17 amino acids. The CDR3 nucleotides read TGCGCCAGCAGCCAAGAGATCAAGACTAGCGTAGCCTACGAGCAGTACTTC. This encodes CASSQEIKTSVAYEQYF.

Comment on this clone: Other nucleotide sequences in the sample specify the same CDR3. The CDR3 region is CASSDLSTDTQYF. The CDR3 DNA is TGTGCCAGCTCGGATCTTAGCACAGATACGCAGTATTTT. This chain connects TRBV6-5 to TRBJ2-3; D remains ambiguous. V was trimmed by 8 bases and J by 0 bases, leaving 9 bases between them. The V gene's germline CDR1 is MNHEY and CDR2 SVGAGI. The length of the CDR3 is 13 residues.

The chain has TRBV9 and TRBJ2-3; D ambiguous. Germline V gene data show CDR1 as SGDLS and CDR2 as YYNGEE. The CDR3 runs 15 residues. The V gene lost 2 bases and the J gene lost 0 bases, with 10 bases spanning the gap. CDR3 nucleotide sequence: TGTGCCAGCAGCGTCCGGCACTCAAGCACAGATACGCAGTATTTT. Residues: CASSVRHSSTDTQYF.

The count of this clone is one. The chain uses TRBV5-1 and TRBJ1-2, with no clear D. The length of the CDR3 is 15 residues. CDR1 is SGHRS and CDR2 is YFSETQ in the germline V gene. V lost 4 bases and J 4 bases, leaving 17 bases between the germline ends. This CDR3 reads CASSPTIVGSYGYTF. CDR3 in DNA: TGCGCCAGCAGCCCCACTATAGTAGGGTCCTATGGCTACACCTTC. Looking up the rest from reference TRBV5-1 and TRBJ1-2 gives the full variable domain: KAGVTQTPRYLIKTRGQQVTLSCSPISGHRSVSWYQQTPGQGLQFLFEYFSETQRNKGNFPGRFSGRQFSNSRSEMNVSTLELGDSALYLCASSPTIVGSYGYTFGSGTRLTVV.

This clone is a singleton in its sample. CDR3 nucleotide sequence: TGTGCCCTCCAAACTGACCCAAACACTGAAGCTTTCTTT. As protein: CALQTDPNTEAFF. The chain combines TRBV10-3 with TRBJ1-1; D is uncertain. The CDR3 is 13 residues long. Trimming took 11 bases from V and 2 from J, leaving 15 bases between them. CDR1 and CDR2 from the germline V gene are ENHRY and SYGVKD.

This sequence joins TRBV19 and TRBJ2-1, with D possibly being TRBD1 (6 bases). V lost 5 bases and J 4 bases, leaving 12 bases between the germline ends. The germline V gene encodes CDR1 LNHDA and CDR2 SQIVND (reference sequence). The CDR3 is 14 residues long. The DNA for the CDR3 is TGTGCCAGTAGTCTGGCCGACAGGTACAATGAGCAGTTCTTC. It yields the protein CASSLADRYNEQFF.

The chain couples TRBV27 to TRBJ1-1; 9 positions agree with TRBD1. Trimming removed 6 bases from V and 3 bases from J; junction bases left unmatched: 5. Germline assignment: CDR1 MNHEY and CDR2 SMNVEV (reference sequence). This CDR3 is 14 amino acids long. The CDR3 coding sequence is TGTGCCAGCAGCTACAGGGGGCGAGACACTGAAGCTTTCTTT. This codes for CASSYRGRDTEAFF.

The rearrangement links TRBV18 to TRBJ1-2; 7 nucleotides agree with TRBD1. The CDR3 contains 15 residues. The V and J ends lost 5 bases and 0 bases, in that order; junction bases with no gene match: 6. CDR1 KGHSH and CDR2 LQKENI come from the germline V gene. Written as DNA, the CDR3 is TGTGCCAGCTCAGCGGGACAGTCCACTAACTATGGCTACACCTTC. Amino acids: CASSAGQSTNYGYTF. The whole variable domain, filled in from reference TRBV18 and TRBJ1-2, reads NAGVMQNPRHLVRRRGQEARLRCSPMKGHSHVYWYRQLPEEGLKFMVYLQKENIIDESGMPKERFSAEFPKEGPSILRIQQVVRGDSAAYFCASSAGQSTNYGYTFGSGTRLTVV.

J is TRBJ2-2 and V is TRBV10-3; 8 bases agree with TRBD1. The junction had 11 bases not matched to a gene; V was cut back by 5 bases and J by 6 bases. The CDR3 is made up of 16 amino acids. From germline, CDR1 is ENHRY and CDR2 SYGVKD. Here the CDR3 reads CAISSLDRGAAGELFF. In DNA, the CDR3 is TGTGCCATCAGTTCTCTCGACAGGGGAGCGGCCGGGGAGCTGTTTTTT.

The chain couples TRBV7-2 to TRBJ2-2, with 9 positions matching TRBD2. The CDR3 spans 15 residues. Germline V CDR1 and CDR2: SGHTA, FQGNSA. With V trimmed by 4 bases and J by 3 bases, 3 bases remained unmatched. CDR3 sequence: CASSSASGDTGELFF. The CDR3 nucleotides are TGTGCCAGCAGCTCGGCTAGCGGGGACACCGGGGAGCTGTTTTTT.

The chain's CDR3 is CASMASATLGEQFF. The CDR3 DNA follows: TGTGCCAGTATGGCTAGCGCCACGCTGGGTGAGCAGTTCTTC. The genes are TRBV19 and TRBJ2-1, with a tentative D call TRBD2 (6 bases). The length of the CDR3 is 14 residues. V was cut by 7 bases and J by 9 bases, with 19 bases left in between. Germline lookup yields CDR1 LNHDA and CDR2 SQIVND (reference sequence).

In regard to this clone: The same CDR3 can be traced to other DNA sequences in this sample. V is TRBV5-1 and J is TRBJ2-3; 9 bases line up with TRBD2. V shed 2 bases, J shed 3 bases, and the junction held 4 bases outside the gene matches. Germline assignment: CDR1 SGHRS and CDR2 YFSETQ. The CDR3 covers 15 residues. CDR3 loop: CASSLETSGTDTQYF. The CDR3 DNA is TGCGCCAGCAGCTTAGAGACTAGCGGAACAGATACGCAGTATTTT.

This clone was recorded only once. The chain couples TRBV19 to TRBJ2-7, with 9 bases matching TRBD2. There are 15 residues in the CDR3. Germline CDR1 LNHDA, CDR2 SQIVND (reference sequence). V shed 6 bases and J 1 base; nucleotides not matched to a gene: 7. The CDR3 nucleotides are TGTGCCAGTAGATTGACTAGCGGCCCATCCTACGAGCAGTACTTC. Translating gives CASRLTSGPSYEQYF.

The rearrangement links TRBV2 to TRBJ2-7, with 12 bases fitting TRBD2. The CDR3 is made up of 15 amino acids. Trimming at V came to 3 bases and at J to 5 bases, leaving 5 bases not matched to a gene. CDR1 and CDR2 from the germline V gene are SNHLY and FYNNEI. CDR3 loop: CASSDRRLAGDEQYF. In nucleotides, the CDR3 is TGTGCCAGCAGTGACCGGCGACTAGCGGGAGACGAGCAGTACTTC.

This clone was detected once. This chain uses TRBV28 with TRBJ1-2; D not certain. V lost 5 bases and J 8 bases, leaving 15 bases between the germline ends. The CDR3 consists of 13 residues. Germline CDR1 is MDHEN and CDR2 is SYDVKM. CDR3 nucleotides: TGTGCCAGCAGTACCAATCCAGAGTCCGGCTACACCTTC. Protein sequence: CASSTNPESGYTF.

J is TRBJ2-3 and V is TRBV2; D is ambiguous. Trimming cost V 3 bases and J 5 bases, with 12 bases left between them. CDR1 is SNHLY and CDR2 is FYNNEI in the germline V gene. The CDR3 has 14 residues. The CDR3 DNA is TGTGCCAGCAGTGAGGAGACTGGAAGAGATACGCAGTATTTT. It specifies CASSEETGRDTQYF.

This chain links TRBV5-1 with TRBJ2-7; D possibly corresponds to TRBD1 (5 bases). Trimming pared 5 bases from V and 3 bases from J, leaving 27 bases between. CDR3 size: 18 residues. The germline V gene has CDR1 SGHRS and CDR2 YFSETQ. CDR3 in DNA: TGCGCCAGCAGACCCTGGACACTGGACCCGGCTATTGGCTACGAGCAGTACTTC. It codes for CASRPWTLDPAIGYEQYF.

The gene calls are TRBV4-1 and TRBJ2-7, with D hard to call. The CDR3 has 13 residues. V shed 1 base and J shed 1 base, with 5 bases lying between them. Germline values: CDR1 MGHRA, CDR2 YSYEKL. CDR3 DNA: TGCGCCAGCAGCCAAGGTCGGTCCTACGAGCAGTACTTC. Amino acid sequence: CASSQGRSYEQYF.

This chain connects TRBV10-3 to TRBJ2-5; no clear D. The CDR3 covers 14 residues. The V end lost 9 bases, the J end lost 10 bases, and 24 bases lay between the germline ends. Germline V gene lookup returns CDR1 ENHRY and CDR2 SYGVKD. CDR3 coding DNA: TGTGCCATAGGAACGCGTTCCGATAATGTGGGCCAGTACTTC. This sequence encodes CAIGTRSDNVGQYF.

The rearrangement uses TRBV19 and TRBJ1-2; 7 positions agree with TRBD1. V lost 3 bases to trimming and J lost 2 bases; unmatched junction nucleotides: 6. Germline CDR1 LNHDA, CDR2 SQIVND (reference sequence). The CDR3 is 15 amino acids. The CDR3 sequence is CASSMTRGKNYGYTF. CDR3 DNA: TGTGCCAGTAGTATGACCAGGGGGAAAAACTATGGCTACACCTTC. Using reference TRBV19 and TRBJ1-2 for the parts outside the CDR3, the full variable domain is DGGITQSPKYLFRKEGQNVTLSCEQNLNHDAMYWYRQDPGQGLRLIYYSQIVNDFQKGDIAEGYSVSREKKESFPLTVTSAQKNPTAFYLCASSMTRGKNYGYTFGSGTRLTVV.